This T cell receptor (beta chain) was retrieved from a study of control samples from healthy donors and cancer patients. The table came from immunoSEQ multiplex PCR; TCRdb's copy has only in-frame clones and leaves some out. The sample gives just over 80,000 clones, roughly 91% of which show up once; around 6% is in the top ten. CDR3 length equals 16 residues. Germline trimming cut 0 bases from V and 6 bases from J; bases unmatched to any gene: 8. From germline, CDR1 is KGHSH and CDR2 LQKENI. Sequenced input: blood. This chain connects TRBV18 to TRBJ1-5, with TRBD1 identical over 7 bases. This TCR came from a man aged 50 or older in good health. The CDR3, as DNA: TGTGCCAGCTCACCACCCTCAGGCTACAGGGGTCAGCCCCAGCATTTT. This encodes CASSPPSGYRGQPQHF.